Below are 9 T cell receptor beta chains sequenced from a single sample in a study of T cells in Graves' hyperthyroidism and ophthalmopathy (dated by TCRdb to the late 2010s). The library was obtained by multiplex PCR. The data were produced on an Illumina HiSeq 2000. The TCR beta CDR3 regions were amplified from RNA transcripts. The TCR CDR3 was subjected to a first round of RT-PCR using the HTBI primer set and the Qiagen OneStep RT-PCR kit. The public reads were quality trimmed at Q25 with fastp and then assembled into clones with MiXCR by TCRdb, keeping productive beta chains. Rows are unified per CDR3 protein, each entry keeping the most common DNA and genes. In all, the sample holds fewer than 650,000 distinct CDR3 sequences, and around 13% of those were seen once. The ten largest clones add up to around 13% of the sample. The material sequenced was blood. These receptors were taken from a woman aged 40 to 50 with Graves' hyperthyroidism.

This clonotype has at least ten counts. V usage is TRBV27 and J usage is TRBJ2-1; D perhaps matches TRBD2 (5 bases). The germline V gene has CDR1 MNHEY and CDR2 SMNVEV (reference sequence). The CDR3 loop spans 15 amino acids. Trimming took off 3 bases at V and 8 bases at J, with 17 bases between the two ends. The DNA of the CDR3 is TGTGCCAGCAGTTTCCCCGGGGTTTCGGGCCATGAGCAGTTCTTC. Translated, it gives CASSFPGVSGHEQFF.

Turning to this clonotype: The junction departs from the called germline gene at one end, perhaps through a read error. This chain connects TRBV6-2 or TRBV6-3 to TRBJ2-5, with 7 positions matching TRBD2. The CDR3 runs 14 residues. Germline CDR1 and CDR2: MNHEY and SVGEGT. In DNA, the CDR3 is TGTGCCAGCAGTTATGGGGGGGTACGAGAGGCCCAGTACTTC. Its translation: CASSYGGVREAQYF.

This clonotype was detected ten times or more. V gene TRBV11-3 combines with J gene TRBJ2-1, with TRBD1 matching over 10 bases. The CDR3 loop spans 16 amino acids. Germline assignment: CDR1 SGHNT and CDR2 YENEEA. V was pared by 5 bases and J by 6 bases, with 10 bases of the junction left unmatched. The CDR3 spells CASSPGGDRGFNEQFF. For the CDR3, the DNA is TGTGCCAGCAGCCCAGGGGGGGACAGGGGTTTCAATGAGCAGTTCTTC.

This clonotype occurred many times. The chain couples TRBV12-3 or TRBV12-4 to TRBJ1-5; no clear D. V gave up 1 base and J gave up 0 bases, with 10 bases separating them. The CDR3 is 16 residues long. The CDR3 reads CASSLDLGHSNQPQHF. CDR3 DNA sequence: TGTGCCAGCAGTTTAGATCTTGGTCATAGCAATCAGCCCCAGCATTTT.

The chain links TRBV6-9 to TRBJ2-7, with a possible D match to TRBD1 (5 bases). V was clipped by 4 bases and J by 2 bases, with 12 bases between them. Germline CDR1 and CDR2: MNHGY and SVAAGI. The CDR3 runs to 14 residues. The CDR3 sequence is CASSFDSSPYEQYF. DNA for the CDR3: TGTGCCAGCAGTTTTGACAGCAGTCCCTACGAGCAGTACTTC.

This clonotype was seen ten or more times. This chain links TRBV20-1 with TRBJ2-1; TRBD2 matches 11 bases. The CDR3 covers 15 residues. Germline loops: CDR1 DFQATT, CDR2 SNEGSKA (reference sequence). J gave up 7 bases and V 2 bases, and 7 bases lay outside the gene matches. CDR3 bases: TGCAGTGCTAGACCGGGACTAGCGGAGCGGAATGAGCAGTTCTTC. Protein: CSARPGLAERNEQFF.

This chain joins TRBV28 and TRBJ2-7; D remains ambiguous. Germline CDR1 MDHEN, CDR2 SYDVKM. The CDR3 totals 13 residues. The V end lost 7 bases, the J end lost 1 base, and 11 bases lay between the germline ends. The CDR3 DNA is TGTGCCAGCATGCTGGCGGAGTCCTACGAGCAGTACTTC. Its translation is CASMLAESYEQYF.

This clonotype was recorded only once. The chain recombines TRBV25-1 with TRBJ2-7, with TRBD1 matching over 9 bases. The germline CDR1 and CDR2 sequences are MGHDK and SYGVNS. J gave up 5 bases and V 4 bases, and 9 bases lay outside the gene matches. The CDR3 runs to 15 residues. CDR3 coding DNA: TGTGCCAGCAGTGCTATAGGACAGGGGATCCACGAGCAGTACTTC. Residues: CASSAIGQGIHEQYF.

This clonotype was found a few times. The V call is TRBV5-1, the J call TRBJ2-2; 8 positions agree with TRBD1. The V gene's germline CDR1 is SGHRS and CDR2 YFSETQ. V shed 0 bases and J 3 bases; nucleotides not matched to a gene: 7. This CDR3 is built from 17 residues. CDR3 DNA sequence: TGCGCCAGCAGCTTGGAAGGACAGGGCCTTTACACCGGGGAGCTGTTTTTT. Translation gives CASSLEGQGLYTGELFF.